Presented here are 9 T cell receptor beta chains from one specimen sequenced in a study of cytomegalovirus exposure and HLA in healthy donors. In the PCR, 60 Vbeta and 13 Jbeta primers were used. Measured with immunoSEQ multiplex PCR; TCRdb has only the in-frame clones, and not every one. The repertoire has some 90,000 clones, roughly three quarters of them found once; the top ten carry around a quarter. Sequenced input: PBMCs. These receptors were taken from a woman between 50 and 59 years old in good health and CMV-seropositive.

The chain links TRBV18 to TRBJ2-1; tentative D call: TRBD1 (6 bases). The germline V and J ends were trimmed by 0 bases and 2 bases, with 11 bases remaining between them. Germline V lookup: CDR1 KGHSH, CDR2 LQKENI. This CDR3 spans 16 amino acids. The CDR3 bases are TGTGCCAGCTCACCACCGACAGGTGGGACCTACAATGAGCAGTTCTTC. Its translation is CASSPPTGGTYNEQFF.

CDR3 sequence (DNA): TGTGCCAGTAGTATCTCGACAGGGTTCGGTAGTCAGCCCCAGCATTTT. Its translation: CASSISTGFGSQPQHF. The gene calls are TRBV19 and TRBJ1-5; 7 bases align to TRBD1. CDR3 length: 16 amino acids. The V gene end was trimmed by 3 bases and the J gene end by 6 bases; junction bases not matched to a gene: 11. Germline V gene sequence: CDR1 LNHDA, CDR2 SQIVND (reference sequence).

The chain employs TRBV5-1 and TRBJ1-1, with a possible D match to TRBD1 (6 bases). V lost 2 bases and J lost 4, with 21 bases in between. Germline CDR1 and CDR2: SGHRS and YFSETQ. This CDR3 is 17 amino acids long. The CDR3 DNA sequence: TGCGCCAGCAGCTTTTTTAGTGTTGGGGGCGGGGGCACTGAAGCTTTCTTT. Translation gives CASSFFSVGGGGTEAFF.

The chain employs TRBV2 and TRBJ2-2; D gene ambiguous. V lost 4 bases and J lost 8, with 11 bases in between. CDR1 and CDR2 (germline): SNHLY, FYNNEI. The CDR3 runs 13 residues. The CDR3 DNA is TGTGCCAGCAGTGTGGTCCGGGTTGGGGAGCTGTTTTTT. Its protein product is CASSVVRVGELFF.

The chain employs TRBV7-2 and TRBJ2-2, with D possibly TRBD2 on 6 matching bases. The V gene's germline CDR1 is SGHTA and CDR2 FQGNSA. With 5 bases removed from V and 5 bases from J, the gap between germline ends came to 15 bases. The CDR3 consists of 15 residues. CDR3 nucleotide sequence: TGTGCCAGCAGCGGTACGGGGAGGACAACCGGGGAGCTGTTTTTT. Its protein is CASSGTGRTTGELFF. Complete variable domain (other parts from reference TRBV7-2 and TRBJ2-2): GAGVSQSPSNKVTEKGKDVELRCDPISGHTALYWYRQSLGQGLEFLIYFQGNSAPDKSGLPSDRFSAERTGGSVSTLTIQRTQQEDSAVYLCASSGTGRTTGELFFGEGSRLTVL.

J is TRBJ2-1 and V is TRBV6-1, with D unclear. There are 15 residues in the CDR3. CDR1 MNHNS and CDR2 SASEGT come from the germline V gene. V was cut by 5 bases and J by 4 bases, with 15 bases left in between. In nucleotides, the CDR3 is TGTGCCAGCAGTAACGACGGGTCTTCATACAATGAGCAGTTCTTC. It codes for CASSNDGSSYNEQFF.

The rearrangement uses TRBV7-9 and TRBJ2-7, with 7 bases identical to TRBD2. V lost 4 bases and J lost 0; bases outside the gene matches: 9. The CDR3 length is 16 residues. Germline V lookup: CDR1 SEHNR, CDR2 FQNEAQ (reference sequence). This CDR3 is CASSSTGGRSSYEQYF. CDR3 sequence (DNA): TGTGCCAGCAGCTCAACCGGGGGGAGAAGCTCCTACGAGCAGTACTTC.

In its sample, this clone was seen a few times. The CDR3 region has the DNA TGTGCCAGCAGTTTATTTAGAGGAAACACCATATATTTT. Translated, it gives CASSLFRGNTIYF. The J gene is TRBJ1-3, the V gene TRBV27, with D uncertain. The germline V gene has CDR1 MNHEY and CDR2 SMNVEV (reference sequence). The CDR3 has 13 residues. The ends were cut back, 1 base at V and 4 bases at J, with 5 bases in the middle.

The CDR3 loop reads CASSPGTGGSGGQPQHF. As DNA, the CDR3 is TGCGCCAGCAGTCCCGGGACAGGGGGGTCCGGCGGACAGCCCCAGCATTTT. The rearrangement uses TRBV10-1 and TRBJ1-5; 11 bases are a match to TRBD1. There are 17 residues in the CDR3. Germline CDR1 WNHNN, CDR2 SYGVQD (reference sequence). Trimming removed 5 bases from V and 7 bases from J; junction bases left unmatched: 13.